Below are 20 T cell receptor beta chains sequenced from a single sample in a study of post-analysis software for immune sequencing data. Study-wide results and caveats: TRBV5-6, TRBV5-1 and TRBV20-1 belonged to a set of about 5 TRBV segments that were more frequent in patients than controls.

cDNA libraries of TCR beta carried unique molecular identifiers. In TCRdb, the PCR reads were re-called with MiXCR into one record per CDR3 protein. The data show about 760,000 distinct CDR3 sequences, roughly 27% seen once. These receptors have no identified antigens. The specimen sequenced was blood. Receptor source: a girl aged 5 to 17 with multiple sclerosis.

This clonotype was observed a handful of times. The chain has TRBV27 and TRBJ2-7; D possibly corresponds to TRBD2 (6 bases). The germline V gene encodes CDR1 MNHEY and CDR2 SMNVEV (reference sequence). This CDR3 contains 13 residues. Trimming shortened V by 5 bases and J by 4 bases, and 12 bases separated the two germline ends. CDR3 bases: TGTGCCAGCAGTATACCGGGGACTTACGAGCAGTACTTC. This encodes CASSIPGTYEQYF.

The rearrangement uses TRBV3-1 and TRBJ2-4; 8 nucleotides agree with TRBD2. Germline CDR1 is LGHDT and CDR2 is YNNKEL (reference sequence). The V and J ends lost 6 bases and 7 bases, in that order; junction bases with no gene match: 17. This CDR3 spans 17 amino acids. Written as DNA, the CDR3 is TGTGCCAGCAGTCCGTGGCGGGAGGCCGGGCCCGAGAACATTCAGTACTTC. This sequence encodes CASSPWREAGPENIQYF.

The J gene is TRBJ1-5, the V gene TRBV7-2; 9 nucleotides line up with TRBD1. Trimming cost V 5 bases and J 5 bases; bases outside gene matches: 4. Germline V gene sequence: CDR1 SGHTA, CDR2 FQGNSA. This CDR3 has 14 amino acids. CDR3 sequence reads: CASSAGTGYQPQHF. CDR3 sequence (DNA): TGTGCCAGCAGCGCCGGGACAGGGTATCAGCCCCAGCATTTT.

As regards this clonotype: This may be a read error, as it is one base from a much larger clone. This rearrangement joins TRBV7-2 to TRBJ2-5; a possible D gene is TRBD1 (5 bases). From germline, CDR1 is SGHTA and CDR2 FQGNSA. The CDR3 contains 16 residues. CDR3 in DNA: TGTGTCAGCAGCTTAAGGACACGGTGGTACCAAGAGACCCAGTACTTC. Its protein is CVSSLRTRWYQETQYF.

This clonotype came up many times. CDR3 DNA: TGCAGCGTTGGCCACCCGGACAATGGCTACACCTTC. Protein product: CSVGHPDNGYTF. J is TRBJ1-2 and V is TRBV29-1, with D possibly TRBD1 on 5 matching bases. Per the germline V gene, CDR1 is SQVTM and CDR2 is ANQGSEA. Trimming removed 4 bases from V and 6 bases from J, with 12 bases in between. This CDR3 comprises 12 residues.

This sequence joins TRBV7-2 and TRBJ2-1; TRBD2 might be the D (6 bases). The CDR3 has 14 residues. V lost 2 bases, J lost 8 bases, and 13 bases lay in between. Germline CDR1 SGHTA, CDR2 FQGNSA. CDR3 nucleotide sequence: TGTGCCAGCAGCTTATCCCCGGGGGTCGATGAGCAGTTCTTC. Translated: CASSLSPGVDEQFF. The variable domain in full, completed from reference TRBV7-2 and TRBJ2-1, reads GAGVSQSPSNKVTEKGKDVELRCDPISGHTALYWYRQSLGQGLEFLIYFQGNSAPDKSGLPSDRFSAERTGGSVSTLTIQRTQQEDSAVYLCASSLSPGVDEQFFGPGTRLTVL.

Only a few counts were recorded for this clonotype. The chain's CDR3 is CASSPRVTATEAFF. CDR3 coding DNA: TGTGCCAGCAGCCCCCGCGTCACAGCCACTGAAGCTTTCTTT. The chain joins TRBV11-2 to TRBJ1-1; D not certain. This CDR3 is 14 amino acids long. Trimming left V 5 bases short and J 4 bases short, with 14 bases between. Germline CDR1 and CDR2: SGHAT and FQNNGV.

The chain uses TRBV4-3 and TRBJ1-2; weak D call: TRBD1 (5 bases). Trimming stripped 3 bases from V and 0 bases from J, with 11 bases between. This CDR3 contains 15 residues. The germline CDR1 and CDR2 sequences are LGHNA and YSLEER. CDR3 protein: CASSHGRGANYGYTF. CDR3 sequence (DNA): TGCGCCAGCAGCCACGGACGGGGGGCTAACTATGGCTACACCTTC.

This clonotype showed up just once. Written as DNA, the CDR3 is TGTGCCAGCAGCGAGAAGACAGGGGGCTATGGCTACACCTTC. Its protein is CASSEKTGGYGYTF. The chain combines TRBV7-9 with TRBJ1-2; 9 bases align to TRBD1. The CDR3 is 14 amino acids. The V and J ends lost 5 bases and 4 bases, in that order; junction bases with no gene match: 5. The germline CDR1 and CDR2 sequences are SEHNR and FQNEAQ (reference sequence).

The rearrangement links TRBV6-5 to TRBJ1-2; TRBD1 matches at 9 bases. The CDR3 contains 15 residues. Trimming removed 6 bases from V and 4 bases from J; junction bases left unmatched: 9. Germline V gene data show CDR1 as MNHEY and CDR2 as SVGAGI. CDR3 DNA sequence: TGTGCCAGCAGACCCCCGGACAGGGGATCCTATGGCTACACCTTC. Residues: CASRPPDRGSYGYTF.

This clonotype was found a few times. V gene TRBV6-7 combines with J gene TRBJ2-7; D possibly corresponds to TRBD1 (6 bases). TRBV6-7 is designated an ORF whose function remains uncertain. There are 14 residues in the CDR3. V lost 7 bases and J lost 1, with 14 bases in between. Written as DNA, the CDR3 is TGTGCCAGCAACTACCGGGACACTTCCTACGAGCAGTACTTC. It translates to CASNYRDTSYEQYF.

V is TRBV4-1 and J is TRBJ2-1; no definite D call. CDR1 is MGHRA and CDR2 is YSYEKL in the germline V gene. Trimming removed 1 base at V and 9 bases at J, with 10 bases between. The CDR3 is 13 residues long. In DNA form, the CDR3 reads TGCGCCAGCAGCCAAGTCTCTGCGGCTGAGCAGTTCTTC. Translating gives CASSQVSAAEQFF.

This clonotype turned up a few times. The chain links TRBV5-1 to TRBJ2-1, with D perhaps TRBD2 (5 bases). The ends were cut back, 6 bases at V and 6 bases at J, with 10 bases in the middle. Per the germline V gene, CDR1 is SGHRS and CDR2 is YFSETQ. The CDR3 has 12 amino acids. The CDR3 here is CASNQLGNEQFF. Here the CDR3 DNA reads TGCGCCAGCAATCAACTAGGCAATGAGCAGTTCTTC.

The V and J genes are TRBV20-1 and TRBJ1-5; no firm D call. The CDR3 has 16 amino acids. The ends were cut back, 0 bases at V and 7 bases at J, with 19 bases in the middle. Germline values: CDR1 DFQATT, CDR2 SNEGSKA (reference sequence). In DNA, the CDR3 is TGCAGTGCTAGAGACGCCCAGATAGTAGGGCGGCAGCCCCAGCATTTT. As protein: CSARDAQIVGRQPQHF.

This chain uses TRBV2 with TRBJ2-1; no reliable D call. This CDR3 region has 12 residues. Germline CDR1 is SNHLY and CDR2 is FYNNEI. CDR3 DNA sequence: TGTGCGTTTCCCAGTGGCCCCAATGAGCAGTTCTTC. It codes for CAFPSGPNEQFF.

As for this clonotype: A much larger clone lies a single base off, so this may be a read error. This rearrangement joins TRBV29-1 to TRBJ2-5; TRBD1 or TRBD2 may be the D gene (7 bases each). CDR1 SQVTM and CDR2 ANQGSEA come from the germline V gene. Trimming removed 4 bases at V and 3 bases at J, with 18 bases between. The CDR3 totals 15 residues. The CDR3 reads CSVGPRAGGEETQYF. In DNA form, the CDR3 reads TGCAGCGTTGGTCCCCGTGCAGGGGGGGAAGAGACCCAGTACTTC.

A few counts support this clonotype. The chain employs TRBV5-1 and TRBJ2-3, with TRBD2 identical over 13 bases. With 4 bases clipped from V and 5 bases from J, the junction kept 7 bases outside the gene matches. Looked up from germline, CDR1 is SGHRS and CDR2 is YFSETQ. This CDR3 is 16 amino acids long. The CDR3 DNA follows: TGCGCCAGCAGCCCAAGACTAGCGGGAGGCGAAGATACGCAGTATTTT. Protein sequence: CASSPRLAGGEDTQYF.

Points on this clonotype: Because the CDR3 is missing its conserved closing phenylalanine or tryptophan, this is likely a read error. V usage is TRBV4-3 and J usage is TRBJ2-3, with 10 positions matching TRBD1. Germline V gene lookup returns CDR1 LGHNA and CDR2 YSLEER. CDR3 size: 14 residues. V was pared by 4 bases and J by 4 bases, with 2 bases of the junction left unmatched. Here the CDR3 DNA reads TGCGCCAGCAGCCGACAGGGGGCAGCAGATACGCAGTATTTG. Encoded protein: CASSRQGAADTQYL.

The chain couples TRBV28 to TRBJ2-1, with TRBD1 identical over 9 bases. Germline assignment: CDR1 MDHEN and CDR2 SYDVKM. The CDR3 is made up of 14 amino acids. V shed 6 bases, J shed 4 bases, and the junction held 4 bases outside the gene matches. CDR3 sequence (DNA): TGTGCCAGCAGCGACAGGGGGAAATACAATGAGCAGTTCTTC. Its translation: CASSDRGKYNEQFF.

This clonotype was observed a handful of times. An end of the junction does not agree with germline; a read error may underlie this. The CDR3: CATSGGSTDTQYF. The CDR3 DNA reads as TGTGCAACCAGCGGGGGAAGCACAGATACGCAGTATTTT. The chain links TRBV15 to TRBJ2-3; 8 positions agree with TRBD2. The V gene's germline CDR1 is LNHNV and CDR2 YYDKDF (reference sequence). This CDR3 has 13 residues.